The 20 T cell receptor beta chains below come from one sample, sequenced in a study of blood T cell repertoires in COVID-19. The protocol was immunoSEQ multiplex PCR, while the TCRdb copy is restricted to in-frame clones and leaves out a portion. The sample holds about 190,000 clones, approximately 91% seen once. Input material: peripheral blood. These TCRs come from a man aged 30 to 45 with acute or convalescent COVID-19.

The rearrangement uses TRBV20-1 and TRBJ2-2; 7 nucleotides line up with TRBD2. J gave up 4 bases and V 3 bases, and 8 bases lay outside the gene matches. The CDR3 consists of 15 residues. CDR1 and CDR2 (germline): DFQATT, SNEGSKA (reference sequence). The CDR3 coding sequence is TGCAGTGCTAGTAGCCTAGCGGAGACCACCGGGGAGCTGTTTTTT. As protein: CSASSLAETTGELFF.

CDR3 sequence (DNA): TGTGCCAGCAGCCACGGGACAGGAGGTCTCGCTGGCTACACCTTC. This encodes CASSHGTGGLAGYTF. This rearrangement joins TRBV3-1 (or the pseudogene TRBV3-2) to TRBJ1-2; TRBD1 aligns across 8 bases. The germline V gene encodes CDR1 LGHDT and CDR2 YNNKEL (reference sequence). The CDR3 is 15 residues long. J gave up 7 bases and V 3 bases, and 10 bases lay outside the gene matches.

The rearrangement joins TRBV9 to TRBJ2-2; D uncertain. V was pared by 0 bases and J by 6 bases, with 6 bases between. The CDR3 contains 13 residues. In germline, CDR1 is SGDLS, CDR2 YYNGEE. The CDR3: CASSVGLAGELFF. The CDR3 DNA sequence: TGTGCCAGCAGCGTAGGGTTAGCCGGGGAGCTGTTTTTT.

The V call is TRBV6-5, the J call TRBJ1-5; D is unresolved. CDR1 and CDR2 (germline): MNHEY, SVGAGI. Trimming took 6 bases from V and 9 from J, leaving 18 bases between them. The CDR3 has 14 residues. The CDR3 reads CASSLTPSQLPQHF. The CDR3 region has the DNA TGTGCCAGCAGCCTCACTCCCTCCCAATTGCCCCAGCATTTT.

The CDR3 spells CASSSGQQETQYF. The CDR3 region has the DNA TGTGCCAGCAGCTCGGGACAGCAAGAGACCCAGTACTTC. The chain employs TRBV5-4 and TRBJ2-5; 7 bases are shared with TRBD1. The V gene's germline CDR1 is SGHNT and CDR2 YYREEE (reference sequence). The length of the CDR3 is 13 residues. V was pared by 3 bases and J by 2 bases, with 1 base of the junction left unmatched. The full variable domain, rest sourced from reference TRBV5-4 and TRBJ2-5, is ETGVTQSPTHLIKTRGQQVTLRCSSQSGHNTVSWYQQALGQGPQFIFQYYREEENGRGNFPPRFSGLQFPNYSSELNVNALELDDSALYLCASSSGQQETQYFGPGTRLLVL.

As to this clone: One junction end disagrees with the germline gene, perhaps due to a read error. This chain connects TRBV7-3 to TRBJ2-7; 8 bases line up with TRBD1. The CDR3 runs 15 residues. The germline V gene encodes CDR1 SGHTA and CDR2 FQGTGA. In DNA form, the CDR3 reads TGTGCCAGCAGCTTAATGGCAGGGGGCTCCTACGAGCAGTGCTTC. Translated, it gives CASSLMAGGSYEQCF.

The chain recombines TRBV3-1 (or the pseudogene TRBV3-2) with TRBJ2-7, with a possible D match to TRBD2 (6 bases). The CDR3 length is 15 residues. Germline CDR1 LGHDT, CDR2 YNNKEL (reference sequence). V lost 1 base, J lost 7 bases, and 17 bases lay in between. As DNA, the CDR3 is TGTGCCAGCAGCCAAGGATCATCTAGCGTCGGGGAGCAGTACTTC. Amino acid sequence: CASSQGSSSVGEQYF.

J is TRBJ1-4 and V is TRBV18; possibly TRBD1 for D (5 bases). V lost 3 bases, J lost 4 bases, and 9 bases lay in between. CDR3 length: 14 amino acids. Germline V gives CDR1 KGHSH, CDR2 LQKENI. The CDR3, as DNA: TGTGCCAGCTCACCGCAGACAGTTAATGAAAAACTGTTTTTT. Encoded protein: CASSPQTVNEKLFF.

The chain couples TRBV4-1 to TRBJ2-2; weak D call: TRBD1 (6 bases). V was shortened by 4 bases and J by 6 bases, with 21 bases between the two germline ends. The germline V gene encodes CDR1 MGHRA and CDR2 YSYEKL. This CDR3 contains 17 residues. The CDR3, as DNA: TGCGCCAGCAGCCTTCAAGGGGCAGGGGAGTATCCCGGGGAGCTGTTTTTT. This translates into CASSLQGAGEYPGELFF.

This clone was recorded a few times. The chain recombines TRBV5-1 with TRBJ1-2; D possibly corresponds to TRBD1 (6 bases). V lost 0 bases to trimming and J lost 5 bases, with 20 bases between them. There are 17 residues in the CDR3. Germline loops: CDR1 SGHRS, CDR2 YFSETQ. The CDR3 here is CASSLGTANPRTYGYTF. The DNA of the CDR3 is TGCGCCAGCAGCTTGGGGACAGCCAATCCCAGGACGTATGGCTACACCTTC.

The chain uses TRBV5-1 and TRBJ1-6, with 7 bases aligning to TRBD1. The germline V gene encodes CDR1 SGHRS and CDR2 YFSETQ. The CDR3 covers 14 residues. V shed 5 bases, J shed 6 bases, and the junction held 5 bases outside the gene matches. CDR3 nucleotide sequence: TGCGCCAGCAGGTCGGGACAGCCTAATTCACCCCTCCACTTT. Its translation is CASRSGQPNSPLHF.

This chain links TRBV13 with TRBJ2-4, with 11 bases identical to TRBD2. The CDR3 consists of 19 residues. J lost 8 bases, V lost 2 bases, and 17 bases had no gene match. Germline V gives CDR1 PRHDT, CDR2 FYEKMQ (reference sequence). The CDR3 DNA is TGTGCCAGCAGCTTAAAGAGGTCTGGTAGCGGGGGGGCCGAGGACATTCAGTACTTC. Its protein is CASSLKRSGSGGAEDIQYF.

This clone came up a few times. The CDR3 region is CASSPVGSYYGYTF. The CDR3 DNA is TGTGCCAGCAGCCCGGTGGGCAGTTACTATGGCTACACCTTC. The genes are TRBV2 and TRBJ1-2; D is ambiguous. CDR1 and CDR2 (germline): SNHLY, FYNNEI. The germline V and J ends were trimmed by 6 bases and 3 bases, with 14 bases remaining between them. This CDR3 is 14 amino acids long.

This clone was observed once. This chain joins TRBV3-1 (or the pseudogene TRBV3-2) and TRBJ2-5; D uncertain. V lost 0 bases, J lost 3 bases, and 8 bases lay in between. This CDR3 spans 14 amino acids. Germline CDR1 LGHDT, CDR2 YNNKEL (reference sequence). CDR3 sequence (DNA): TGTGCCAGCAGCCAAGACCCCCCCAAAGAGACCCAGTACTTC. Its protein product is CASSQDPPKETQYF.

The CDR3 DNA is TGTGCCAGCAGTTTATGCGGGACAGGGGGCCTCCCTCGGTGTGGCTACACCTTC. As protein: CASSLCGTGGLPRCGYTF. This chain connects TRBV28 to TRBJ1-2; 12 nucleotides agree with TRBD1. Germline CDR1 MDHEN, CDR2 SYDVKM. V lost 0 bases to trimming and J lost 7 bases; unmatched junction nucleotides: 12. This CDR3 has 18 amino acids.

The CDR3 coding sequence is TGTGCCAGCAGCCAGGGACAGTACTACGAGCAGTACTTC. Translating gives CASSQGQYYEQYF. This chain uses TRBV7-9 with TRBJ2-7; 7 bases map to TRBD1. J lost 3 bases, V lost 5 bases, and 4 bases had no gene match. Germline-derived CDR1 and CDR2 are SEHNR and FQNEAQ (reference sequence). The CDR3 runs 13 residues.

This clone appeared a single time. The chain has TRBV7-8 and TRBJ1-3; TRBD1 matches 10 bases. Germline V gene lookup returns CDR1 SGHVS and CDR2 FQNEAQ. Trimming cost V 5 bases and J 4 bases; bases outside gene matches: 8. This CDR3 has 16 residues. Written as DNA, the CDR3 is TGTGCCAGCAGCCCTGGGACAGGGGCCTTGGGAAACACCATATATTTT. Protein: CASSPGTGALGNTIYF.

CDR3 protein: CASARDSSSNTEAFF. The CDR3 DNA reads as TGCGCCAGCGCCAGGGACAGCTCCTCGAACACTGAAGCTTTCTTT. This chain links TRBV5-1 with TRBJ1-1; 7 nucleotides align to TRBD1. J was trimmed by 1 base and V by 7 bases; bases with no gene match: 10. Germline values: CDR1 SGHRS, CDR2 YFSETQ. CDR3 length equals 15 residues.

The chain uses TRBV27 and TRBJ2-7; D not resolved. Trimming stripped 3 bases from V and 0 bases from J, with 15 bases between. The CDR3 covers 16 residues. Germline assignment: CDR1 MNHEY and CDR2 SMNVEV (reference sequence). CDR3 coding DNA: TGTGCCAGCAGTTTCGAGACTTTATCCTACTCCTACGAGCAGTACTTC. Translating it yields CASSFETLSYSYEQYF.

CDR3 in DNA: TGTGCCAGTAGTACCCCGGGACTAGCAGATACGCAGTATTTT. This codes for CASSTPGLADTQYF. The chain links TRBV19 to TRBJ2-3, with 8 bases fitting TRBD2. The germline V gene has CDR1 LNHDA and CDR2 SQIVND (reference sequence). Trimming removed 4 bases from V and 4 bases from J; junction bases left unmatched: 4. There are 14 residues in the CDR3.